This entry lists 23 T cell receptor beta chains sequenced from one sample in a study of PD-L1 blockade in urothelial cancer. Produced via immunoSEQ multiplex PCR; TCRdb's table is partial and in-frame only. The profile covers under 100,000 clones, with around 76% appearing a single time and more than 8% taken by the ten largest. The starting material was PBMCs, obtained around atezolizumab (anti-PD-L1) treatment. The receptors were gathered from a man in his 70s with urothelial cancer.

This chain links TRBV15 with TRBJ2-5; 10 nucleotides line up with TRBD1. Germline trimming cut 2 bases from V and 3 bases from J; bases unmatched to any gene: 6. Looked up from germline, CDR1 is LNHNV and CDR2 is YYDKDF (reference sequence). CDR3 length equals 16 residues. For the CDR3, the DNA is TGTGCCACCAGCAGATATTCCGGGACAGGGGAAGAGACCCAGTACTTC. Protein: CATSRYSGTGEETQYF.

V is TRBV5-4 and J is TRBJ2-3; possible D gene TRBD2, 5 bases. The V end lost 4 bases, the J end lost 9 bases, and 9 bases lay between the germline ends. Germline loops: CDR1 SGHNT, CDR2 YYREEE (reference sequence). This CDR3 has 11 amino acids. In DNA form, the CDR3 reads TGTGCCAGCAGCCCTGGGGAGACGCAGTATTTT. This codes for CASSPGETQYF.

The gene calls are TRBV2 and TRBJ1-1; 10 nucleotides match TRBD1. Germline CDR1 and CDR2: SNHLY and FYNNEI. V shed 7 bases, J shed 4 bases, and the junction held 6 bases outside the gene matches. The CDR3 sequence is 14 residues long. CDR3 protein: CASKTDRGATEAFF. Written as DNA, the CDR3 is TGTGCCAGCAAGACGGACAGGGGGGCCACTGAAGCTTTCTTT.

The V call is TRBV4-1, the J call TRBJ1-4; tentative D call: TRBD1 (6 bases). The germline V gene has CDR1 MGHRA and CDR2 YSYEKL. CDR3 length: 20 amino acids. V lost 3 bases, J lost 0 bases, and 23 bases lay in between. The CDR3 DNA reads TGCGCCAGCAGCCAGCCCTGGGGCAGGGGCCCCCTTGCAACTAATGAAAAACTGTTTTTT. It translates to CASSQPWGRGPLATNEKLFF.

The chain employs TRBV30 and TRBJ1-1, with D unclear. With 2 bases removed from V and 2 bases from J, the gap between germline ends came to 6 bases. Looked up from germline, CDR1 is GTSNPN and CDR2 is SVGIG (reference sequence). The CDR3 has 12 residues. The DNA for the CDR3 is TGTGCCTGGAGTTTGGGCAACACTGAAGCTTTCTTT. Amino acids: CAWSLGNTEAFF.

V and J are TRBV5-1 and TRBJ2-5, with 8 bases aligning to TRBD1. The CDR3 spans 14 residues. V was clipped by 4 bases and J by 4 bases; unmatched bases: 6. Germline V gene sequence: CDR1 SGHRS, CDR2 YFSETQ. Written as DNA, the CDR3 is TGCGCCAGCAGCAAGGGACAGGTGGGAGAGACCCAGTACTTC. This sequence encodes CASSKGQVGETQYF.

CDR3 nucleotide sequence: TGTGCCAGCAGCTTAGTCAGGGGCTACGAGCAGTACTTC. It codes for CASSLVRGYEQYF. V usage is TRBV11-2 and J usage is TRBJ2-7; tentative D call: TRBD1 (6 bases). The CDR3 extends over 13 amino acids. V lost 1 base, J lost 3 bases, and 7 bases lay in between. Per germline, CDR1 SGHAT and CDR2 FQNNGV.

V usage is TRBV5-4 and J usage is TRBJ2-5; maybe TRBD2 (5 bases). Deletions cut 0 bases from V and 0 bases from J, with 9 bases between. The CDR3 sequence is 15 residues long. CDR1 is SGHNT, CDR2 YYREEE, per germline (reference sequence). The CDR3 DNA reads as TGTGCCAGCAGCTTGGTTGGAGCGGACCAAGAGACCCAGTACTTC. It yields the protein CASSLVGADQETQYF. Complete variable domain (other parts from reference TRBV5-4 and TRBJ2-5): ETGVTQSPTHLIKTRGQQVTLRCSSQSGHNTVSWYQQALGQGPQFIFQYYREEENGRGNFPPRFSGLQFPNYSSELNVNALELDDSALYLCASSLVGADQETQYFGPGTRLLVL.

V usage is TRBV15 and J usage is TRBJ2-5; TRBD2 aligns across 9 bases. The CDR3 totals 16 residues. From germline, CDR1 is LNHNV and CDR2 YYDKDF (reference sequence). J was trimmed by 5 bases and V by 3 bases; bases with no gene match: 10. In DNA, the CDR3 is TGTGCCACCAGCAGGGACGATAGCGGGAGCTATGAGACCCAGTACTTC. Encoded protein: CATSRDDSGSYETQYF. The full variable domain, rest sourced from reference TRBV15 and TRBJ2-5, is DAMVIQNPRYQVTQFGKPVTLSCSQTLNHNVMYWYQQKSSQAPKLLFHYYDKDFNNEADTPDNFQSRRPNTSFCFLDIRSPGLGDTAMYLCATSRDDSGSYETQYFGPGTRLLVL.

V and J are TRBV6-5 and TRBJ1-4; tentatively, D is TRBD1 (6 bases). Per the germline V gene, CDR1 is MNHEY and CDR2 is SVGAGI. Trimming cost V 0 bases and J 7 bases, with 15 bases left between them. The CDR3 consists of 16 residues. CDR3 coding DNA: TGTGCCAGCAGTTACTCGACCGGGGGGCGCGTTGAAAAACTGTTTTTT. Protein: CASSYSTGGRVEKLFF.

V usage is TRBV10-3 and J usage is TRBJ2-7; D gene uncertain. V lost 3 bases to trimming and J lost 3 bases, with 9 bases between them. Germline CDR1 and CDR2: ENHRY and SYGVKD. The CDR3 is 13 residues long. The CDR3 region is CAISEIAYYEQYF. Written as DNA, the CDR3 is TGTGCCATCAGTGAAATAGCCTACTACGAGCAGTACTTC.

CDR3 sequence reads: CASSSSGGAYSGELFF. CDR3 DNA sequence: TGTGCCAGCAGCTCTTCAGGGGGCGCTTATTCCGGGGAGCTGTTTTTT. V and J are TRBV7-9 and TRBJ2-2; 8 bases are a match to TRBD1. Germline V gene sequence: CDR1 SEHNR, CDR2 FQNEAQ (reference sequence). This CDR3 has 16 amino acids. Trimming cost V 4 bases and J 6 bases; bases outside gene matches: 10.

CDR3 coding DNA: TGTGCCAGCAGTCCTTCTAGCGGGGGGGCCGAGACCCAGTACTTC. It codes for CASSPSSGGAETQYF. The J gene is TRBJ2-5, the V gene TRBV6-1; 12 nucleotides match TRBD2. This CDR3 region has 15 residues. CDR1 is MNHNS, CDR2 SASEGT, per germline. J gave up 5 bases and V 5 bases, and 6 bases lay outside the gene matches.

The chain combines TRBV15 with TRBJ2-2; 7 bases are a match to TRBD2. Germline V gives CDR1 LNHNV, CDR2 YYDKDF (reference sequence). The CDR3 covers 16 residues. Trimming at V came to 9 bases and at J to 8 bases, leaving 18 bases not matched to a gene. CDR3 residues: CATSWGGPSLGGELFF. In nucleotides, the CDR3 is TGTGCCACTTCATGGGGGGGTCCCTCGTTAGGGGGGGAGCTGTTTTTT.

The chain joins TRBV6-6 to TRBJ1-1; D call uncertain. This CDR3 has 16 residues. The germline gives CDR1 MNHNY, CDR2 SVGAGI (reference sequence). V was pared by 8 bases and J by 8 bases, with 27 bases between. CDR3: CASRSIPGRGLVEAFF. DNA of the CDR3: TGTGCCAGCCGCTCGATCCCCGGCCGAGGGCTGGTGGAAGCTTTCTTT.

V is TRBV29-1 and J is TRBJ1-2; weak D call: TRBD1 (6 bases). The V and J ends lost 7 bases and 3 bases respectively, with 15 bases between them. CDR3 length: 13 residues. Looked up from germline, CDR1 is SQVTM and CDR2 is ANQGSEA. The CDR3 region is CSARTELHYGYTF. The CDR3, as DNA: TGCAGCGCGAGGACAGAATTGCACTATGGCTACACCTTC.

The chain employs TRBV18 and TRBJ1-5; 7 bases agree with TRBD1. CDR1 is KGHSH, CDR2 LQKENI, per germline. CDR3 length: 18 amino acids. The ends lost 1 base at V and 0 bases at J; junction bases unmatched: 9. CDR3 in amino acids: CASSPQRTGPLSNQPQHF. The CDR3 nucleotides are TGTGCCAGCTCACCACAGAGGACAGGTCCCCTTAGCAATCAGCCCCAGCATTTT.

The chain links TRBV6-5 to TRBJ2-3; tentative D call: TRBD1 (6 bases). Trimming stripped 2 bases from V and 0 bases from J, with 9 bases between. There are 15 residues in the CDR3. The germline CDR1 and CDR2 sequences are MNHEY and SVGAGI. The CDR3 protein is CASSYARGSTDTQYF. The CDR3 nucleotides read TGTGCCAGCAGTTACGCCAGGGGAAGCACAGATACGCAGTATTTT.

This clone has just a few counts. The same CDR3 arises from other DNA sequences in this sample as well. The J gene is TRBJ2-7, the V gene TRBV7-9; no firm D call. The length of the CDR3 is 11 residues. V was shortened by 5 bases and J by 5 bases, with 7 bases between the two germline ends. Germline values: CDR1 SEHNR, CDR2 FQNEAQ (reference sequence). CDR3 nucleotides: TGTGCCAGCAGCCCTGGAGACGAGCAGTACTTC. It translates to CASSPGDEQYF. The whole variable domain, remainder taken from reference TRBV7-9 and TRBJ2-7, is DTGVSQNPRHKITKRGQNVTFRCDPISEHNRLYWYRQTLGQGPEFLTYFQNEAQLEKSRLLSDRFSAERPKGSFSTLEIQRTEQGDSAMYLCASSPGDEQYFGPGTRLTVT.

Here the CDR3 reads CASSMAGPLGYGYTF. In DNA, the CDR3 is TGTGCCAGTAGTATGGCAGGGCCCTTGGGGTATGGCTACACCTTC. The chain couples TRBV19 to TRBJ1-2; D perhaps matches TRBD1 (5 bases). The CDR3 extends over 15 amino acids. Germline-derived CDR1 and CDR2 are LNHDA and SQIVND (reference sequence). V gave up 3 bases and J gave up 5 bases, with 16 bases separating them. The full variable domain, completed using reference TRBV19 and TRBJ1-2, is DGGITQSPKYLFRKEGQNVTLSCEQNLNHDAMYWYRQDPGQGLRLIYYSQIVNDFQKGDIAEGYSVSREKKESFPLTVTSAQKNPTAFYLCASSMAGPLGYGYTFGSGTRLTVV.

The chain uses TRBV15 and TRBJ2-1; 13 nucleotides line up with TRBD2. Germline V CDR1 and CDR2: LNHNV, YYDKDF (reference sequence). V trimming: 0 bases; J trimming: 8 bases; junction bases outside the gene matches: 19. The CDR3 length is 21 residues. This chain's CDR3 is CATSRDTTGASLAGGADEQFF. CDR3 nucleotides: TGTGCCACCAGCAGAGATACGACAGGGGCCTCACTAGCGGGAGGGGCGGATGAGCAGTTCTTC. The full variable domain, completed using reference TRBV15 and TRBJ2-1, is DAMVIQNPRYQVTQFGKPVTLSCSQTLNHNVMYWYQQKSSQAPKLLFHYYDKDFNNEADTPDNFQSRRPNTSFCFLDIRSPGLGDTAMYLCATSRDTTGASLAGGADEQFFGPGTRLTVL.

Concerning this clone: A junction boundary mismatches the germline segment, possibly from a read error. The J gene is TRBJ2-5, the V gene TRBV7-9, with 8 bases fitting TRBD1. Germline CDR1 SEHNR, CDR2 FQNEAQ (reference sequence). The CDR3 length is 15 residues. CDR3 loop: CASSLGDRGRRPGNF. In nucleotides, the CDR3 is TGTGCCAGCAGCTTAGGAGACAGGGGACGACGTCCTGGGAACTTC.

The chain uses TRBV19 and TRBJ2-7, with unresolved D. The CDR3 extends over 13 amino acids. Trimming pared 2 bases from V and 2 bases from J, leaving 7 bases between. In germline, CDR1 is LNHDA, CDR2 SQIVND (reference sequence). CDR3 in DNA: TGTGCCAGTAGTATACGGCAGGCCTACGAGCAGTACTTC. It is translated as CASSIRQAYEQYF.